The 5 T cell receptor beta chains below were found in one sample sequenced in a study of blood T cell repertoires in COVID-19. The table came from immunoSEQ multiplex PCR; TCRdb's copy has only in-frame clones and leaves some out. The sample has fewer than 35,000 clones, roughly nine tenths seen once. The sequencing input was peripheral blood. The receptors shown here come from a man between 70 and 80 years old with active or convalescent COVID-19.

The genes are TRBV30 and TRBJ2-2; TRBD2 aligns across 12 bases. The V gene end was trimmed by 7 bases and the J gene end by 7 bases; junction bases not matched to a gene: 4. CDR3 size: 13 residues. Germline V gene sequence: CDR1 GTSNPN, CDR2 SVGIG (reference sequence). CDR3: CASAGLAGGELFF. For the CDR3, the DNA is TGTGCCTCGGCGGGACTAGCGGGCGGGGAGCTGTTTTTT.

The gene calls are TRBV5-1 and TRBJ2-7; TRBD1 matches 7 bases. The CDR3 is 14 residues long. Germline V gene lookup returns CDR1 SGHRS and CDR2 YFSETQ. J was trimmed by 3 bases and V by 4 bases; bases with no gene match: 7. The CDR3, as DNA: TGCGCCAGCAGCCTAGACAGGGCCCTCTACGAGCAGTACGTC. Residues: CASSLDRALYEQYV.

This sequence joins TRBV2 and TRBJ1-5, with 7 bases aligning to TRBD1. Per germline, CDR1 SNHLY and CDR2 FYNNEI. There are 15 residues in the CDR3. V shed 0 bases, J shed 9 bases, and the junction held 8 bases outside the gene matches. In nucleotides, the CDR3 is TGTGCCAGCAGTGAAGCTGCGGCAGGGGGAATGCCCCAGCATTTT. As protein: CASSEAAAGGMPQHF.

This clone was detected only a few times. The rearrangement uses TRBV19 and TRBJ2-4; no clear D. The CDR3 contains 12 residues. V gave up 7 bases and J gave up 4 bases, with 8 bases separating them. Looked up from germline, CDR1 is LNHDA and CDR2 is SQIVND (reference sequence). The CDR3 sequence is CASMSSKNIQYF. The CDR3 DNA reads TGTGCCAGTATGTCCAGTAAAAACATTCAGTACTTC.

This sequence joins TRBV6-1 and TRBJ2-1, with 9 positions matching TRBD2. V trimming: 3 bases; J trimming: 7 bases; junction bases outside the gene matches: 7. CDR3 length: 15 residues. Germline V gives CDR1 MNHNS, CDR2 SASEGT. In DNA form, the CDR3 reads TGTGCCAGCAGTGATGGTAGCGGGAGTAAAAATGAGCAGTTCTTC. It is translated as CASSDGSGSKNEQFF.